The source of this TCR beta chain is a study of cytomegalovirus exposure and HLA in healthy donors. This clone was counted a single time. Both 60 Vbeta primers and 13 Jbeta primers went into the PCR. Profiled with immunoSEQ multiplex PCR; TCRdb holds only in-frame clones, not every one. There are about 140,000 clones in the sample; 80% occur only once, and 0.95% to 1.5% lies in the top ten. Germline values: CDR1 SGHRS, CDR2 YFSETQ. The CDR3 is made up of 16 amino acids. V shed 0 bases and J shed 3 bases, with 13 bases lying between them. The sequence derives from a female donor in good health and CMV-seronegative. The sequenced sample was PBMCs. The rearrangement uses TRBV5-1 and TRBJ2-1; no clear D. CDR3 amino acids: CASSLAALGVYNEQFF. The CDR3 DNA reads TGCGCCAGCAGCTTGGCAGCCCTAGGAGTCTACAATGAGCAGTTCTTC.